This TCR beta chain is drawn from a study of cytomegalovirus exposure and HLA in healthy donors. Study conclusions and caveats: Earlier analysis looked at TCR beta V segments, and most were productive about 90% or about 30% of the time. In a later analysis, at a false discovery rate of 0.05, 17,000 or so TCR beta sequences were associated with HLA alleles.

Amplification used 60 Vbeta primers and 13 Jbeta primers. The assay was immunoSEQ multiplex PCR, and TCRdb's table has in-frame clones only and misses some. This repertoire shows over 200,000 clones, about 70% found once; its top ten account for 2.6%. The CDR3 length is 12 residues. Trimming cost V 5 bases and J 6 bases, with 10 bases left between them. CDR1 and CDR2 (germline): MNHEY, SVGAGI. Only a few counts were recorded for this clone. Its target is unknown. This clonotype was sampled from a man aged 35 to 55 in good health and CMV-seropositive. The specimen was PBMCs. This chain connects TRBV6-5 to TRBJ1-1; possible D gene TRBD1, 6 bases. DNA for the CDR3: TGTGCCAGCAGTGCACAGGGCGCTGAAGCTTTCTTT. This translates into CASSAQGAEAFF.